This entry features one T cell receptor (beta chain) sequence. The sample belongs to a study of technical replicates of blood from several donors. Profiling relied on immunoSEQ multiplex PCR, and the TCRdb table lists in-frame clones only, not all of them. This repertoire shows 60,000 to 90,000 clones, about 97% found once; its top ten account for about 0.17%. The sequencing sample was made of T cells isolated from PBMCs. The TCR originated in a human donor in good health.

The CDR3 sequence: CASESYEQYF. Here the CDR3 DNA reads TGTGCCAGCGAGTCCTACGAGCAGTACTTC. The rearrangement links TRBV25-1 to TRBJ2-7; D remains ambiguous. V shed 8 bases and J shed 1 base, with 3 bases lying between them. From germline, CDR1 is MGHDK and CDR2 SYGVNS. This CDR3 has 10 residues.